The next 18 T cell receptor beta chains were all read from a single sample in a study of naive and memory T cell subsets (dated by TCRdb to the late 2010s). Broader findings and caveats from the paper: Naive repertoires, especially CD8, contained a few larger clonotypes, possibly memory cells re-expressing CD45RA.

Their cognate antigens are unknown. The library came from UMI-ligation and nested PCR. The sequencer listed for this sample is Illumina MiSeq. The beta constant-region primer consisted of an equimolar mixture of two oligonucleotides that together covered TRBC1 and TRBC2. Four rounds of PCR, combining the SP2 primer with nested alpha and beta constant-region primers, were used to amplify the ligated cDNA. TCRdb redid the processing of the public reads, applying fastp at Q25 and MiXCR, and retained in-frame beta chains. When rows share a CDR3 protein, they turn into one entry using the most common DNA and genes. For this sample there are over 110,000 distinct CDR3 sequences; about 20% appear just once. Together, the top ten hold about 0.6% of the sample. Sequencing was carried out using naive CD8+ T cells from blood. The cell subset or site label, read with the paper, signifies: naive T cells, CD45RA high CD27+. The source of these receptors is a human donor in good health.

This clonotype was counted at least ten times. The rearrangement uses TRBV20-1 and TRBJ2-5; D is possibly TRBD1 or TRBD2 (5 bases each). CDR1 and CDR2 (germline): DFQATT, SNEGSKA (reference sequence). Between the trimmed V and J ends, which lost 0 bases and 4 bases, there was a span of 15 bases. The CDR3 length is 15 residues. CDR3 protein: CSARDWKGTLETQYF. The DNA for the CDR3 is TGCAGTGCTAGAGATTGGAAGGGGACCCTAGAGACCCAGTACTTC.

This chain joins TRBV20-1 and TRBJ2-7; TRBD2 might be the D (6 bases). V was cut by 0 bases and J by 1 base, with 10 bases left in between. The V gene's germline CDR1 is DFQATT and CDR2 SNEGSKA (reference sequence). The CDR3 runs to 14 residues. The CDR3 region has the DNA TGCAGTGCTAGAGACGGGGCGGGATCCTACGAGCAGTACTTC. Its protein is CSARDGAGSYEQYF.

This clonotype was detected only a few times. The chain carries TRBV7-6 and TRBJ2-7; 9 positions agree with TRBD1. The CDR3 has 14 residues. The V and J ends lost 5 bases and 4 bases, in that order; junction bases with no gene match: 6. Per the germline V gene, CDR1 is SGHVS and CDR2 is FNYEAQ. The CDR3 here is CASSKGQGLYEQYF. The CDR3 DNA sequence: TGTGCCAGCAGCAAGGGACAGGGCTTATACGAGCAGTACTTC.

This clonotype was counted many times. The rearrangement uses TRBV29-1 and TRBJ2-5, with D uncertain. The CDR3 has 12 amino acids. Germline V lookup: CDR1 SQVTM, CDR2 ANQGSEA. V was clipped by 4 bases and J by 5 bases, with 11 bases between them. In DNA, the CDR3 is TGCAGCGTTGTGGAAGGTCAGGAGACCCAGTACTTC. It yields the protein CSVVEGQETQYF. Filled out from reference TRBV29-1 and TRBJ2-5, the complete variable domain reads SAVISQKPSRDICQRGTSLTIQCQVDSQVTMMFWYRQQPGQSLTLIATANQGSEATYESGFVIDKFPISRPNLTFSTLTVSNMSPEDSSIYLCSVVEGQETQYFGPGTRLLVL.

This chain uses TRBV2 with TRBJ1-1; TRBD1 is a possible D gene (5 bases). The V end lost 7 bases, the J end lost 1 base, and 7 bases lay between the germline ends. Germline CDR1 reads SNHLY; CDR2 reads FYNNEI. The CDR3 covers 12 residues. The CDR3: CASIGENTEAFF. CDR3 coding DNA: TGTGCCAGCATAGGGGAGAACACTGAAGCTTTCTTT. The variable domain in full, with the rest retrieved from reference TRBV2 and TRBJ1-1, is EPEVTQTPSHQVTQMGQEVILRCVPISNHLYFYWYRQILGQKVEFLVSFYNNEISEKSEIFDDQFSVERPDGSNFTLKIRSTKLEDSAMYFCASIGENTEAFFGQGTRLTVV.

V gene TRBV6-6 combines with J gene TRBJ2-7; D possibly corresponds to TRBD1 (6 bases). The CDR3 sequence is 13 residues long. Germline-derived CDR1 and CDR2 are MNHNY and SVGAGI (reference sequence). Trimming stripped 6 bases from V and 5 bases from J, with 14 bases between. The CDR3 coding sequence is TGTGCCAGCAGCAACAGGGTGGACAACGAGCAGTACTTC. Encoded protein: CASSNRVDNEQYF.

In DNA, the CDR3 is TGCAGTGCTTTCGCCCCGAACACAGATACGCAGTATTTT. This codes for CSAFAPNTDTQYF. This chain joins TRBV20-1 and TRBJ2-3; the D is unclear. Germline assignment: CDR1 DFQATT and CDR2 SNEGSKA (reference sequence). Trimming took 5 bases from V and 2 from J, leaving 11 bases between them. This CDR3 has 13 amino acids.

The rearrangement joins TRBV6-6 to TRBJ2-3; the D call may be TRBD1 or TRBD2 (5 bases each). CDR1 and CDR2 from the germline V gene are MNHNY and SVGAGI (reference sequence). The CDR3 runs 18 residues. V shed 7 bases and J shed 5 bases, with 28 bases lying between them. The CDR3 nucleotides read TGTGCCAGCACCTACGGGGCCCAGGTCATGATGCTTGGAGATACGCAGTATTTT. Amino acids: CASTYGAQVMMLGDTQYF.

This chain joins TRBV27 and TRBJ2-5; possibly TRBD1 for D (6 bases). Germline V lookup: CDR1 MNHEY, CDR2 SMNVEV (reference sequence). The ends were cut back, 2 bases at V and 7 bases at J, with 11 bases in the middle. The CDR3 contains 13 residues. CDR3 protein: CASSLDPGVTQYF. The DNA of the CDR3 is TGTGCCAGCAGTTTAGACCCAGGGGTGACCCAGTACTTC.

The chain recombines TRBV6-2 or TRBV6-3 with TRBJ1-1, with 7 bases lining up with TRBD1. The CDR3 has 14 residues. V lost 7 bases and J lost 0; bases outside the gene matches: 5. Germline values: CDR1 MNHEY, CDR2 SVGEGT. The CDR3 coding sequence is TGTGCCAGCAACTGGGACAGTTTGAACACTGAAGCTTTCTTT. Its translation: CASNWDSLNTEAFF.

The gene calls are TRBV28 and TRBJ1-5, with 9 bases lining up with TRBD1. This CDR3 spans 15 amino acids. The junction had 5 bases not matched to a gene; V was cut back by 3 bases and J by 5 bases. The germline V gene has CDR1 MDHEN and CDR2 SYDVKM. The CDR3 DNA sequence: TGTGCCAGCAGTTTCTCGGGACAGGGATATCAGCCCCAGCATTTT. This sequence encodes CASSFSGQGYQPQHF.

This chain joins TRBV13 and TRBJ2-7, with 11 bases aligning to TRBD2. The V and J ends lost 4 bases and 3 bases, in that order; junction bases with no gene match: 5. CDR3 size: 15 residues. Germline-derived CDR1 and CDR2 are PRHDT and FYEKMQ (reference sequence). The CDR3 nucleotides read TGTGCCAGCAGCTCCAGGACTAGCGGGTTCTACGAGCAGTACTTC. Protein sequence: CASSSRTSGFYEQYF.

This clonotype was counted a few times. The chain joins TRBV6-5 to TRBJ1-5; the D is unclear. Germline assignment: CDR1 MNHEY and CDR2 SVGAGI. V was trimmed by 0 bases and J by 4 bases, leaving 7 bases between them. The CDR3 runs to 14 residues. This CDR3 reads CASSYSSQNQPQHF. CDR3 DNA sequence: TGTGCCAGCAGTTACTCCTCCCAGAATCAGCCCCAGCATTTT.

V gene TRBV5-6 combines with J gene TRBJ2-1, with TRBD1 matching 8 bases. The germline gives CDR1 SGHDT, CDR2 YYEEEE. Unmatched junction bases numbered 1, after V lost 0 bases and J lost 2 bases. The CDR3 length is 15 residues. The CDR3 bases are TGTGCCAGCAGCTTGGGGACAGGGACCTACAATGAGCAGTTCTTC. Protein: CASSLGTGTYNEQFF. Supplemented by reference TRBV5-6 and TRBJ2-1, the full variable domain reads DAGVTQSPTHLIKTRGQQVTLRCSPKSGHDTVSWYQQALGQGPQFIFQYYEEEERQRGNFPDRFSGHQFPNYSSELNVNALLLGDSALYLCASSLGTGTYNEQFFGPGTRLTVL.

This clonotype was seen more than once but under ten times. The rearrangement joins TRBV18 to TRBJ2-1, with 14 bases that match TRBD2. The J segment lost 8 bases and the V segment lost 5 bases, leaving 14 bases of the junction unmatched. The CDR3 contains 18 residues. Germline V gene sequence: CDR1 KGHSH, CDR2 LQKENI. The CDR3 DNA reads TGTGCCAGCTCAGCCGGGACTAGCGGGAGTAGTTGGATGGATGAGCAGTTCTTC. This sequence encodes CASSAGTSGSSWMDEQFF. Full variable domain (missing parts from reference TRBV18 and TRBJ2-1): NAGVMQNPRHLVRRRGQEARLRCSPMKGHSHVYWYRQLPEEGLKFMVYLQKENIIDESGMPKERFSAEFPKEGPSILRIQQVVRGDSAAYFCASSAGTSGSSWMDEQFFGPGTRLTVL.

This clonotype has more than one count but fewer than ten. The V gene is TRBV24-1, the J gene TRBJ1-2; the match to TRBD1 covers 10 bases. Germline loops: CDR1 KGHDR, CDR2 SFDVKD. The V segment lost 4 bases and the J segment 0 bases; nucleotides outside the gene matches: 4. This CDR3 has 16 residues. CDR3 residues: CATSEAGQGTNYGYTF. The CDR3 DNA follows: TGTGCCACCAGTGAAGCGGGACAGGGGACTAACTATGGCTACACCTTC.

This clonotype was detected a few times. The chain is built from TRBV20-1 and TRBJ2-7, with D possibly TRBD1 on 6 matching bases. This CDR3 is 15 amino acids long. Trimming cost V 0 bases and J 1 base, with 13 bases left between them. Per germline, CDR1 DFQATT and CDR2 SNEGSKA (reference sequence). CDR3 sequence reads: CSARDPAGESYEQYF. The CDR3 bases are TGCAGTGCTAGAGATCCGGCAGGGGAATCCTACGAGCAGTACTTC.

V and J are TRBV9 and TRBJ1-1, with D possibly being TRBD1 (6 bases). Trimming removed 0 bases at V and 11 bases at J, with 14 bases between. The CDR3 is made up of 13 amino acids. The germline CDR1 and CDR2 sequences are SGDLS and YYNGEE. In DNA, the CDR3 is TGTGCCAGCAGCGTAGCACCAGGGGTGGTGGCTTTCTTT. Residues: CASSVAPGVVAFF.